The 20 T cell receptor beta chains below all came from one sample that was sequenced in a study of blood T cells in healthy people across ages. Primed by a sample-barcoded 5' primer and a J-beta primer mix, a second PCR proceeded for roughly 7 to 12 cycles. Each CDR3 protein is one row after TCRdb ran MiXCR on the 5' RACE reads. The sample consists of fewer than 2,000,000 distinct CDR3 sequences, about 32% of them appearing once. Sequencing was carried out using blood. These receptors all come from a woman aged 30 to 39 in good health.

The rearrangement joins TRBV12-3 or TRBV12-4 to TRBJ2-7, with TRBD2 as a possible D gene (5 bases). The V gene lost 8 bases and the J gene lost 5 bases, with 16 bases spanning the gap. The CDR3 is made up of 13 amino acids. The CDR3 DNA sequence: TGTGCCAGCCATTCGGGGTATGGAGACGAGCAGTACTTC. This sequence encodes CASHSGYGDEQYF.

This chain joins TRBV28 and TRBJ1-2, with TRBD1 identical over 7 bases. After removal of 5 bases from V and 0 bases from J, the junction contained 12 bases not matched to a gene. Germline V gene sequence: CDR1 MDHEN, CDR2 SYDVKM. The CDR3 has 17 residues. This CDR3 reads CASSPAPTGIANYGYTF. The CDR3 DNA reads as TGTGCCAGCAGTCCCGCCCCGACAGGGATAGCTAACTATGGCTACACCTTC.

A note on this clonotype: A junction end diverges from the germline sequence, so it may reflect a read error. This chain connects TRBV18 to TRBJ2-1; the D gene is possibly TRBD2 (5 bases). The CDR3 contains 13 residues. Per the germline V gene, CDR1 is KGHSH and CDR2 is LQKENI. The CDR3 nucleotides read TGTGCCAACTCACCACTAGTCTACGATGAGCAGTTCTTC. This sequence encodes CANSPLVYDEQFF.

The CDR3 loop reads CASSQRPSGATGELFF. CDR3 sequence (DNA): TGCGCCAGCAGCCAAAGGCCTTCGGGAGCCACCGGGGAGCTGTTTTTT. The chain has TRBV4-1 and TRBJ2-2; maybe TRBD2 (6 bases). Trimming shortened V by 2 bases and J by 4 bases, and 14 bases separated the two germline ends. This CDR3 is built from 16 residues. Germline V CDR1 and CDR2: MGHRA, YSYEKL.

Ten or more counts support this clonotype. The rearrangement uses TRBV20-1 and TRBJ2-3; D perhaps matches TRBD1 (6 bases). CDR3 length: 15 amino acids. V was clipped by 3 bases and J by 1 base, with 14 bases between them. Per germline, CDR1 DFQATT and CDR2 SNEGSKA (reference sequence). CDR3 sequence (DNA): TGCAGTGCTAGCCGCCGGGACACCGGCACAGATACGCAGTATTTT. Its protein is CSASRRDTGTDTQYF.

The V gene is TRBV25-1, the J gene TRBJ2-5, with 7 bases lining up with TRBD2. The CDR3 runs 16 residues. Germline V gene data show CDR1 as MGHDK and CDR2 as SYGVNS. With 5 bases clipped from V and 1 base from J, the junction kept 10 bases outside the gene matches. CDR3 sequence reads: CASSKAGRGFQETQYF. DNA of the CDR3: TGTGCCAGCAGTAAAGCGGGGCGGGGTTTCCAAGAGACCCAGTACTTC. The full variable domain, in which reference TRBV25-1 and TRBJ2-5 provide the parts outside the CDR3, is EADIYQTPRYLVIGTGKKITLECSQTMGHDKMYWYQQDPGMELHLIHYSYGVNSTEKGDLSSESTVSRIRTEHFPLTLESARPSHTSQYLCASSKAGRGFQETQYFGPGTRLLVL.

As regards this clonotype: A much larger clone differs from this one at a single base, so this may be a read error. V gene TRBV5-1 combines with J gene TRBJ2-7; TRBD1 might be the D (6 bases). Trimming pared 7 bases from V and 1 base from J, leaving 15 bases between. This CDR3 has 14 amino acids. Germline assignment: CDR1 SGHRS and CDR2 YFSETQ. DNA for the CDR3: TGCGCCAGCGGCGCCGCCGGGACATCCTACGAGCAGTACTTC. Translating gives CASGAAGTSYEQYF.

The chain joins TRBV5-4 to TRBJ2-1, with TRBD1 identical over 7 bases. This CDR3 contains 15 residues. Germline CDR1 reads SGHNT; CDR2 reads YYREEE (reference sequence). V was pared by 4 bases and J by 4 bases, with 8 bases of the junction left unmatched. The CDR3 loop is CASSPPGQLYNEQFF. The DNA for the CDR3 is TGTGCCAGCAGCCCACCGGGACAGCTATACAATGAGCAGTTCTTC.

The J gene is TRBJ2-1, the V gene TRBV9, with 9 bases matching TRBD2. The V and J ends lost 0 bases and 6 bases, in that order; junction bases with no gene match: 7. The germline V gene has CDR1 SGDLS and CDR2 YYNGEE. This CDR3 region has 16 residues. The DNA for the CDR3 is TGTGCCAGCAGCGTAGCTGGCGGGAGGGGAAGCAATGAGCAGTTCTTC. Its translation is CASSVAGGRGSNEQFF.

The rearrangement joins TRBV11-1 to TRBJ1-2, with D unclear. V lost 5 bases to trimming and J lost 1 base, with 11 bases between them. This CDR3 has 14 amino acids. CDR1 is SGHAT, CDR2 FQDESV, per germline (reference sequence). The CDR3 loop is CASSPAYSNYGYTF. The CDR3 bases are TGTGCCAGCAGCCCGGCGTACAGTAACTATGGCTACACCTTC.

The rearrangement uses TRBV9 and TRBJ2-1, with 7 bases fitting TRBD2. This CDR3 is built from 16 residues. V shed 0 bases, J shed 0 bases, and the junction held 3 bases outside the gene matches. The germline CDR1 and CDR2 sequences are SGDLS and YYNGEE. The CDR3 loop is CASSVGTSASYNEQFF. For the CDR3, the DNA is TGTGCCAGCAGCGTAGGCACTAGCGCCTCCTACAATGAGCAGTTCTTC.

The chain employs TRBV3-1 and TRBJ1-2; D gene uncertain. The CDR3 runs to 14 residues. V lost 0 bases to trimming and J lost 8 bases, with 13 bases between them. Germline loops: CDR1 LGHDT, CDR2 YNNKEL (reference sequence). The CDR3 DNA reads as TGTGCCAGCAGCCAAGATTCCGGCAAAGGGGGCTACACCTTC. Residues: CASSQDSGKGGYTF.

There are many counts of this clonotype. This sequence joins TRBV2 and TRBJ2-5, with D possibly called TRBD1 or TRBD2 (6 bases each). The length of the CDR3 is 15 residues. Germline V gene lookup returns CDR1 SNHLY and CDR2 FYNNEI. V shed 7 bases and J shed 2 bases, with 17 bases lying between them. The CDR3 DNA follows: TGTGCCAGCACGCTGGGGGCTAGCGTACAAGAGACCCAGTACTTC. Translation: CASTLGASVQETQYF.

This clonotype appeared a few times. The V gene is TRBV20-1, the J gene TRBJ2-1, with 15 bases lining up with TRBD2. The germline V gene encodes CDR1 DFQATT and CDR2 SNEGSKA (reference sequence). The CDR3 contains 17 residues. The V segment lost 5 bases and the J segment 0 bases; nucleotides outside the gene matches: 5. The CDR3, as DNA: TGCAGTGCTGGACTAGCGGGGGGGGGGTGCTCCTACAATGAGCAGTTCTTC. Translated: CSAGLAGGGCSYNEQFF.

The rearrangement joins TRBV24-1 to TRBJ2-4, with 8 bases fitting TRBD1. CDR1 and CDR2 (germline): KGHDR, SFDVKD. V lost 5 bases and J lost 0; bases outside the gene matches: 5. This CDR3 region has 16 residues. As DNA, the CDR3 is TGTGCCACCAGTGGGGGGGACAGGCTAGCCAAAAACATTCAGTACTTC. Translation gives CATSGGDRLAKNIQYF.

In its sample, this clonotype was seen a few times. V is TRBV6-1 and J is TRBJ2-1, with D tentatively TRBD2 (5 bases). Between the trimmed V and J ends, which lost 5 bases and 0 bases, there was a span of 14 bases. This CDR3 is built from 16 residues. Per germline, CDR1 MNHNS and CDR2 SASEGT. CDR3 sequence: CASSFSVGSSYNEQFF. The CDR3 nucleotides read TGTGCCAGCAGTTTTAGCGTGGGAAGCTCCTACAATGAGCAGTTCTTC.

The chain employs TRBV12-3 or TRBV12-4 and TRBJ1-2; D gene ambiguous. The CDR3 sequence is 13 residues long. V gave up 5 bases and J gave up 5 bases, with 12 bases separating them. CDR3 region: CASSPRASYGYTF. The CDR3 nucleotides are TGTGCCAGCAGTCCCCGGGCCTCGTATGGCTACACCTTC.

This clonotype was seen a single time. At one boundary the junction diverges from the germline segment, which might be a read error. This chain connects TRBV6-5 to TRBJ2-7, with 10 bases identical to TRBD2. In germline, CDR1 is MNHEY, CDR2 SVGAGI. This CDR3 region has 16 residues. As DNA, the CDR3 is TGTGCCGGCAGCCTTGGTCTAGCGGGGGTCTCCTACGAGCAGTACTTC. This sequence encodes CAGSLGLAGVSYEQYF.

This clonotype was counted only a few times. The chain has TRBV6-5 and TRBJ1-2; no reliable D call. V gave up 5 bases and J gave up 0 bases, with 10 bases separating them. Germline CDR1 is MNHEY and CDR2 is SVGAGI. There are 14 residues in the CDR3. The CDR3 sequence: CASSRAHSNYGYTF. The DNA for the CDR3 is TGTGCCAGCAGTAGGGCCCATTCTAACTATGGCTACACCTTC.

This clonotype has a handful of counts. V usage is TRBV10-3 and J usage is TRBJ2-5; possible D gene TRBD1, 5 bases. Germline loops: CDR1 ENHRY, CDR2 SYGVKD. The CDR3 is made up of 13 amino acids. Trimming removed 6 bases at V and 2 bases at J, with 10 bases between. The CDR3 DNA reads as TGTGCCATCAGGGAGACAGTACAAGAGACCCAGTACTTC. This sequence encodes CAIRETVQETQYF.